The next 18 T cell receptor beta chains were all read from a single sample in a study of control samples from healthy donors and cancer patients. The repertoire was sequenced with immunoSEQ multiplex PCR; TCRdb's copy has only in-frame clones and lacks some. The table lists about 140,000 clones, 94% of them singletons. The sequencing sample was made of blood. All receptors come from a man between 35 and 55 years old in good health.

The chain joins TRBV12-3 or TRBV12-4 to TRBJ1-1; 7 bases map to TRBD1. The CDR3 covers 11 residues. J gave up 10 bases and V 6 bases, and 5 bases lay outside the gene matches. Here the CDR3 reads CASRLTGVAFF. The CDR3 DNA sequence: TGTGCCAGCAGGTTAACAGGGGTAGCTTTCTTT.

The J gene is TRBJ1-2, the V gene TRBV6-2 or TRBV6-3; perhaps TRBD1 as D (5 bases). This CDR3 comprises 14 residues. V lost 0 bases to trimming and J lost 2 bases, with 7 bases between them. Germline CDR1 reads MNHEY; CDR2 reads SVGEGT. The CDR3 DNA reads TGTGCCAGCAGTTACTCCGCAGGGAACTATGGCTACACCTTC. It codes for CASSYSAGNYGYTF.

This clone occurred once. This chain connects TRBV19 to TRBJ2-7; the match to TRBD1 covers 9 bases. Trimming cost V 5 bases and J 5 bases; bases outside gene matches: 22. The CDR3 spans 19 residues. Germline lookup yields CDR1 LNHDA and CDR2 SQIVND (reference sequence). CDR3 sequence (DNA): TGTGCCAGTAGTTCCGCCTGTTCCCCGGGACAGGGAGGTTCGGACGAGCAGTACTTC. Its translation is CASSSACSPGQGGSDEQYF.

The chain joins TRBV30 to TRBJ2-7; 11 nucleotides agree with TRBD2. The J segment lost 6 bases and the V segment lost 3 bases, leaving 13 bases of the junction unmatched. The germline CDR1 and CDR2 sequences are GTSNPN and SVGIG (reference sequence). CDR3 size: 16 residues. This CDR3 reads CAWSRLAGGFYSEQYF. In nucleotides, the CDR3 is TGTGCCTGGAGCCGATTAGCGGGGGGGTTTTATAGCGAGCAGTACTTC.

This clone was seen a single time. The chain joins TRBV25-1 to TRBJ2-5; 9 nucleotides agree with TRBD1. The J segment lost 5 bases and the V segment lost 6 bases, leaving 7 bases of the junction unmatched. The CDR3 is made up of 14 amino acids. CDR1 is MGHDK and CDR2 is SYGVNS in the germline V gene. CDR3 coding DNA: TGTGCCAGCAGGAGGACAGGGGAGGGGGAGACCCAGTACTTC. Translating gives CASRRTGEGETQYF.

V gene TRBV4-3 combines with J gene TRBJ1-5, with D hard to call. The CDR3 is 15 amino acids. Germline CDR1 is LGHNA and CDR2 is YSLEER. V gave up 5 bases and J gave up 0 bases, with 11 bases separating them. Here the CDR3 DNA reads TGCGCCAGCAGCTCCCGGGCACATAGCAATCAGCCCCAGCATTTT. It specifies CASSSRAHSNQPQHF.

The chain has TRBV4-3 and TRBJ1-1, with 7 positions matching TRBD1. V lost 6 bases and J lost 6; bases outside the gene matches: 10. Germline CDR1 and CDR2: LGHNA and YSLEER. The CDR3 covers 14 residues. The CDR3 is CASSLAHRGAEAFF. CDR3 nucleotides: TGCGCCAGCAGTCTTGCTCACAGGGGCGCTGAAGCTTTCTTT.

This chain uses TRBV7-9 with TRBJ1-2; D is unclear. The CDR3 consists of 12 residues. Deletions cut 5 bases from V and 4 bases from J, with 8 bases between. Germline CDR1 SEHNR, CDR2 FQNEAQ (reference sequence). The CDR3 here is CASSRTAYGYTF. DNA for the CDR3: TGTGCCAGCAGCCGCACAGCCTATGGCTACACCTTC.

The chain combines TRBV11-2 with TRBJ2-2; D is undetermined. Deletions cut 6 bases from V and 1 base from J, with 15 bases between. CDR3 length equals 16 residues. The germline V gene encodes CDR1 SGHAT and CDR2 FQNNGV. The DNA for the CDR3 is TGTGCCAGCAGTCAAGGGCCCAGCCAGAACACCGGGGAGCTGTTTTTT. Translated: CASSQGPSQNTGELFF.

CDR3 DNA: TGTGCCAGCAGCTTCGGGACAGCAAATAATTCACCCCTCCACTTT. As protein: CASSFGTANNSPLHF. The chain is built from TRBV5-4 and TRBJ1-6, with 7 positions matching TRBD1. The CDR3 covers 15 residues. The germline V gene encodes CDR1 SGHNT and CDR2 YYREEE (reference sequence). The trim removed 2 bases at V and 5 bases at J, leaving 4 bases unmatched.

V usage is TRBV10-1 and J usage is TRBJ1-1; TRBD1 agrees at 7 bases. The CDR3 consists of 13 residues. After removal of 6 bases from V and 4 bases from J, the junction contained 5 bases not matched to a gene. Germline V gene data show CDR1 as WNHNN and CDR2 as SYGVQD (reference sequence). For the CDR3, the DNA is TGCGCCAGCAGCGCTGACAGGGCCACTGAAGCTTTCTTT. Translated, it gives CASSADRATEAFF.

This chain joins TRBV10-3 and TRBJ2-7; D assignment may be TRBD1 or TRBD2 (5 bases each). CDR3 length: 16 residues. CDR1 and CDR2 from the germline V gene are ENHRY and SYGVKD. With 8 bases removed from V and 1 base from J, the gap between germline ends came to 21 bases. CDR3 nucleotide sequence: TGTGCCATCTCAGACCCCGGGACCCAAGGGTCCTACGAGCAGTACTTC. This sequence encodes CAISDPGTQGSYEQYF.

The chain links TRBV4-3 to TRBJ2-7, with a possible D match to TRBD1 (5 bases). The CDR3 loop spans 14 amino acids. V gave up 0 bases and J gave up 7 bases, with 13 bases separating them. Germline values: CDR1 LGHNA, CDR2 YSLEER. The CDR3 DNA follows: TGCGCCAGCAGCCAAGATCTAAGGGGTTGGGAGCAGTACTTC. It yields the protein CASSQDLRGWEQYF.

The chain carries TRBV7-2 and TRBJ1-2, with D unclear. The CDR3 consists of 11 residues. Per germline, CDR1 SGHTA and CDR2 FQGNSA. Between the trimmed V and J ends, which lost 7 bases and 9 bases, there was a span of 12 bases. The CDR3 sequence: CASTPQTRYTF. CDR3 bases: TGTGCCAGCACCCCCCAAACCCGCTACACCTTC. The whole variable domain, filled in from reference TRBV7-2 and TRBJ1-2, reads GAGVSQSPSNKVTEKGKDVELRCDPISGHTALYWYRQSLGQGLEFLIYFQGNSAPDKSGLPSDRFSAERTGGSVSTLTIQRTQQEDSAVYLCASTPQTRYTFGSGTRLTVV.

This sequence joins TRBV2 and TRBJ2-1, with TRBD1 as a possible D gene (7 bases). The CDR3 consists of 16 residues. V lost 8 bases and J lost 0, with 17 bases in between. CDR1 and CDR2 (germline): SNHLY, FYNNEI. CDR3 in amino acids: CASGSGGDSSYNEQFF. CDR3 coding DNA: TGTGCCAGCGGCAGTGGCGGGGACAGCTCCTACAATGAGCAGTTCTTC.

The chain couples TRBV4-1 to TRBJ2-1; D remains unclear. The V and J ends lost 0 bases and 0 bases respectively, with 12 bases between them. The CDR3 has 17 amino acids. Germline-derived CDR1 and CDR2 are MGHRA and YSYEKL. The CDR3 DNA reads TGCGCCAGCAGCCAAGATGTGGGCGTCAGCTCCTACAATGAGCAGTTCTTC. It translates to CASSQDVGVSSYNEQFF.

Comment on this clone: The same CDR3 is also encoded by other DNA sequences in this sample. CDR3 nucleotide sequence: TGTGCCAGCAGCTTAGGACCGAACTATGGCTACACCTTC. This codes for CASSLGPNYGYTF. This rearrangement joins TRBV5-6 to TRBJ1-2; D not resolved. The CDR3 spans 13 residues. Germline V gene data show CDR1 as SGHDT and CDR2 as YYEEEE. Trimming removed 2 bases at V and 2 bases at J, with 7 bases between.

V usage is TRBV9 and J usage is TRBJ2-2, with D possibly matching TRBD2 (5 bases). The V end was cut by 2 bases, the J end by 7 bases, with 9 bases between. Germline CDR1 SGDLS, CDR2 YYNGEE. CDR3 size: 13 residues. The CDR3 sequence: CASSVGGFGELFF. The CDR3 DNA reads TGTGCCAGCAGCGTTGGCGGGTTCGGGGAGCTGTTTTTT.